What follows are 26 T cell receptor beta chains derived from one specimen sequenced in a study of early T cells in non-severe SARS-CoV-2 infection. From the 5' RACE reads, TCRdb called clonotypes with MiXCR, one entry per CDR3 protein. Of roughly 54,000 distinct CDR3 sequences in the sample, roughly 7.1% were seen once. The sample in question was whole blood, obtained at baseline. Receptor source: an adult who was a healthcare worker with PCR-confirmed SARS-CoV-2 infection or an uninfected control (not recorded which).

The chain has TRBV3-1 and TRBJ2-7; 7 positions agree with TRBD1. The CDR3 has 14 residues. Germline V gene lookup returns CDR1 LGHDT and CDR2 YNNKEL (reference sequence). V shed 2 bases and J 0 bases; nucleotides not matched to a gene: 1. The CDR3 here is CASSQYRGSYEQYF. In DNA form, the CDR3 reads TGTGCCAGCAGCCAATACAGGGGCTCCTACGAGCAGTACTTC.

The CDR3 loop is CASSEELAGPDTQYF. Here the CDR3 DNA reads TGTGCCAGCAGTGAAGAGCTAGCGGGACCAGATACGCAGTATTTT. The chain uses TRBV2 and TRBJ2-3; the match to TRBD2 covers 9 bases. The CDR3 spans 15 residues. CDR1 and CDR2 from the germline V gene are SNHLY and FYNNEI. The V segment lost 1 base and the J segment 4 bases; nucleotides outside the gene matches: 3.

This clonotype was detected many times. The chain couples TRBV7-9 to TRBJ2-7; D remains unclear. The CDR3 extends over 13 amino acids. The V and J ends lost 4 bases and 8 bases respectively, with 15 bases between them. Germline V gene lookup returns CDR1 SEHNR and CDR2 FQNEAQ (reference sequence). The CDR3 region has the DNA TGTGCCAGCAGCTCCCCGGACGGTAGAAAGCAGTACTTC. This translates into CASSSPDGRKQYF.

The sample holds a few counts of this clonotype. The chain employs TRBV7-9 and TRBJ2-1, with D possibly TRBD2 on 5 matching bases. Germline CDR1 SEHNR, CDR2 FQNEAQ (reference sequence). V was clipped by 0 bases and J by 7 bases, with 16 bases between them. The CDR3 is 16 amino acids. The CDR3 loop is CASSLAHWGARNEQFF. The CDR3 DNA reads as TGTGCCAGCAGCTTAGCGCACTGGGGAGCCCGTAATGAGCAGTTCTTC.

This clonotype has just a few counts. CDR3 sequence reads: CASREGYSNQPQHF. DNA of the CDR3: TGTGCCAGCAGGGAGGGCTATAGCAATCAGCCCCAGCATTTT. The chain employs TRBV2 and TRBJ1-5; D gene ambiguous. Germline V gene sequence: CDR1 SNHLY, CDR2 FYNNEI. The V end was cut by 6 bases, the J end by 0 bases, with 9 bases between. CDR3 size: 14 residues.

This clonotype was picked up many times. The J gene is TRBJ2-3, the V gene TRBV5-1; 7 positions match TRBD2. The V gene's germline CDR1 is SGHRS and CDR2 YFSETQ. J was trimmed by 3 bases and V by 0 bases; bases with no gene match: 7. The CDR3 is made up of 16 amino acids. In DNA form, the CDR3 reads TGCGCCAGCAGCTTGGGACTAGCTCGAGGGACAGATACGCAGTATTTT. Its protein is CASSLGLARGTDTQYF.

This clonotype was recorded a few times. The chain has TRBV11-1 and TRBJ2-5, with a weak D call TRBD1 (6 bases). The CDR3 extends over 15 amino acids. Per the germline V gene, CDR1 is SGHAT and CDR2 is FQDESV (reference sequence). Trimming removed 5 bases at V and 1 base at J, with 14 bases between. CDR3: CASSTRTEIQETQYF. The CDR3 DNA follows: TGTGCCAGCAGCACTCGGACAGAAATCCAAGAGACCCAGTACTTC.

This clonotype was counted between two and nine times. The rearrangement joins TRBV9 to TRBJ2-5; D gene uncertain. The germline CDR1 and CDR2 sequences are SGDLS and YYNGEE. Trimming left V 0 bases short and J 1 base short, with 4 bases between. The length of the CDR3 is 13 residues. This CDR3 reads CASSVDPQETQYF. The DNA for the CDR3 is TGTGCCAGCAGCGTAGACCCCCAAGAGACCCAGTACTTC.

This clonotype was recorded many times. The CDR3 is CASSRTGSGSYEQYF. The CDR3 DNA reads as TGTGCCAGCAGTCGTACAGGGTCGGGGTCCTACGAGCAGTACTTC. The chain carries TRBV11-2 and TRBJ2-7; tentatively, D is TRBD1 (6 bases). Germline loops: CDR1 SGHAT, CDR2 FQNNGV. Trimming removed 6 bases at V and 1 base at J, with 16 bases between. The CDR3 extends over 15 amino acids.

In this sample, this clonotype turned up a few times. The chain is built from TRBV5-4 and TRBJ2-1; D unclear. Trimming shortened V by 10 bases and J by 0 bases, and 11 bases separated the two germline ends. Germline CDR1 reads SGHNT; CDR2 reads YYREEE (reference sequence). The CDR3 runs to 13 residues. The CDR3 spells CAVATSSYNEQFF. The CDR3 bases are TGTGCCGTCGCTACGTCCTCCTACAATGAGCAGTTCTTC.

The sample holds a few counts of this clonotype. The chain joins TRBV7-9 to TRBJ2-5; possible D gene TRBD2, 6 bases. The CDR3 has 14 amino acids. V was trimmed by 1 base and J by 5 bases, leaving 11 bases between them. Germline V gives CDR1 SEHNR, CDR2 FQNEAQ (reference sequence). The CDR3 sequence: CASSLDRGTETQYF. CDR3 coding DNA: TGTGCCAGCAGCTTAGATCGTGGGACTGAGACCCAGTACTTC.

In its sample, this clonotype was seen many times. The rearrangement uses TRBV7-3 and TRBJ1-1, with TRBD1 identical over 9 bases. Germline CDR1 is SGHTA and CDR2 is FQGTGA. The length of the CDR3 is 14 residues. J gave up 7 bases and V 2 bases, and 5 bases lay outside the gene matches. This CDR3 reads CASSLSGQGGEAFF. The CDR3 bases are TGTGCCAGCAGCTTATCGGGACAGGGCGGTGAAGCTTTCTTT.

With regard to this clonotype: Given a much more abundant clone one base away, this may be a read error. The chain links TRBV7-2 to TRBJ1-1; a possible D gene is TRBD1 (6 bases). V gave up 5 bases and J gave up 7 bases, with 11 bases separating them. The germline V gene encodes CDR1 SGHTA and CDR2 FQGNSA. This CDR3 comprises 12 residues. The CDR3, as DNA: TGTGCCAGCAGCAAAACAGGGAATGAAGCTTTCTTT. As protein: CASSKTGNEAFF.

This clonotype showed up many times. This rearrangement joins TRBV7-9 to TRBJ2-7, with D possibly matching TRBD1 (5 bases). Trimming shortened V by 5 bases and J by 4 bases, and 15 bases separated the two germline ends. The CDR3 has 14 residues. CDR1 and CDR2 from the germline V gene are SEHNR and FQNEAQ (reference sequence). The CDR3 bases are TGTGCCAGCAGCCCCTGGCAGGGCACATACGAGCAGTACTTC. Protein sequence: CASSPWQGTYEQYF.

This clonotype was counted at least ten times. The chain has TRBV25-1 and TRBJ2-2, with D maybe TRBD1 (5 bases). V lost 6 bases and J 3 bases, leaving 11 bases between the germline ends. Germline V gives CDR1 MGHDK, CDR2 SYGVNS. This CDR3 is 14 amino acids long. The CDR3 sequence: CASSPIGDTGELFF. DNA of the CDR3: TGTGCCAGCAGCCCGATAGGGGACACCGGGGAGCTGTTTTTT.

CDR3 sequence reads: CASSPGRRGYEQYF. In DNA form, the CDR3 reads TGTGCCAGCAGCCCGGGGCGGAGGGGGTACGAGCAGTACTTC. The chain has TRBV7-2 and TRBJ2-7; the D call may be TRBD1 or TRBD2 (6 bases each). The germline V gene encodes CDR1 SGHTA and CDR2 FQGNSA. This CDR3 is built from 14 residues. V shed 5 bases and J shed 4 bases, with 15 bases lying between them.

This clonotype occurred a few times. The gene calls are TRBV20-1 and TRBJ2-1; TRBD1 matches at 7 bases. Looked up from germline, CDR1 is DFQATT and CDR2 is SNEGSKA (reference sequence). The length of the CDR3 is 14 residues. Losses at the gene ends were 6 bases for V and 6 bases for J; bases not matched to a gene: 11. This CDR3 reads CSATRQGFINEQFF. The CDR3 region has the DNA TGCAGTGCAACGAGACAGGGTTTCATCAATGAGCAGTTCTTC.

CDR3 nucleotide sequence: TGTGCCAGCAGCTTTACAGGGGGAGATATCAATCAGCCCCAGCATTTT. Encoded protein: CASSFTGGDINQPQHF. The chain uses TRBV7-2 and TRBJ1-5, with 8 bases fitting TRBD1. The CDR3 extends over 16 amino acids. The junction had 7 bases not matched to a gene; V was cut back by 3 bases and J by 3 bases. Germline CDR1 and CDR2: SGHTA and FQGNSA. Using reference TRBV7-2 and TRBJ1-5 for the parts outside the CDR3, the full variable domain is GAGVSQSPSNKVTEKGKDVELRCDPISGHTALYWYRQSLGQGLEFLIYFQGNSAPDKSGLPSDRFSAERTGGSVSTLTIQRTQQEDSAVYLCASSFTGGDINQPQHFGDGTRLSIL.

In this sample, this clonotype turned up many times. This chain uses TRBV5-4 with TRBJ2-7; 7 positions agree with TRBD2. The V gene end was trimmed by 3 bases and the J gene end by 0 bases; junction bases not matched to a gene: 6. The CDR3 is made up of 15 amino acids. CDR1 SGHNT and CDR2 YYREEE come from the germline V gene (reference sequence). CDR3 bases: TGTGCCAGCAGCTGGGGACTATCCGGCTCCTACGAGCAGTACTTC. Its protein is CASSWGLSGSYEQYF.

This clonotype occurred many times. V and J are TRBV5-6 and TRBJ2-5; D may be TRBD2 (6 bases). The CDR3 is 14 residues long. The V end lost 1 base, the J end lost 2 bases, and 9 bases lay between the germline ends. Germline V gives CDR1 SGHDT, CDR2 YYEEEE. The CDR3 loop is CASSLFAGQETQYF. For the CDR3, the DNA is TGTGCCAGCAGCTTGTTTGCGGGACAAGAGACCCAGTACTTC.

This CDR3 is CASSPGQVSYEQYF. As DNA, the CDR3 is TGTGCCAGCAGCCCGGGCCAGGTTTCCTACGAGCAGTACTTC. The V gene is TRBV7-9, the J gene TRBJ2-7; unclear D gene. The ends were cut back, 5 bases at V and 1 base at J, with 12 bases in the middle. The germline V gene has CDR1 SEHNR and CDR2 FQNEAQ (reference sequence). The CDR3 loop spans 14 amino acids.

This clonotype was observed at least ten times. CDR3 sequence reads: CASSPPGQGNNEQYF. The DNA for the CDR3 is TGTGCCAGCTCACCTCCGGGACAGGGGAACAACGAGCAGTACTTC. V gene TRBV18 combines with J gene TRBJ2-7; TRBD1 agrees at 10 bases. The CDR3 covers 15 residues. V shed 3 bases, J shed 5 bases, and the junction held 7 bases outside the gene matches. Germline V gene data show CDR1 as KGHSH and CDR2 as LQKENI.

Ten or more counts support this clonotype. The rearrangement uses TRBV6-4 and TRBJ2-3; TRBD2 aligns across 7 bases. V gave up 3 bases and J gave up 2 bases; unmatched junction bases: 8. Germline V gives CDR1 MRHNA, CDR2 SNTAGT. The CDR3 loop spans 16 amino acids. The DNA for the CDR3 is TGTGCCAGCAGTGAGGCTTCTAGCGGTGCCACAGATACGCAGTATTTT. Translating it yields CASSEASSGATDTQYF.

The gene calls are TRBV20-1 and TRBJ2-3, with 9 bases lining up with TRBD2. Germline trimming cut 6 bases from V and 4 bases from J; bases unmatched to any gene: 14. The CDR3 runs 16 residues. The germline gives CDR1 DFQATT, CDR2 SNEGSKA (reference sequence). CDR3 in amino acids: CSASRVSSGNADTQYF. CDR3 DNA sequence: TGCAGTGCCAGTCGTGTCTCTAGCGGGAACGCAGATACGCAGTATTTT.

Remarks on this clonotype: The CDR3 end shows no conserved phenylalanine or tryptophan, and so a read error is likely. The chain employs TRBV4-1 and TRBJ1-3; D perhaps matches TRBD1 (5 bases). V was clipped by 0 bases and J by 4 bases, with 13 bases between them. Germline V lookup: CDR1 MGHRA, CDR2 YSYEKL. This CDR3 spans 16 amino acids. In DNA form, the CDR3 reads TGCGCCAGCAGCCAAGATAAGGCAGGGCTGGGAAACACCATATATTCT. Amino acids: CASSQDKAGLGNTIYS.

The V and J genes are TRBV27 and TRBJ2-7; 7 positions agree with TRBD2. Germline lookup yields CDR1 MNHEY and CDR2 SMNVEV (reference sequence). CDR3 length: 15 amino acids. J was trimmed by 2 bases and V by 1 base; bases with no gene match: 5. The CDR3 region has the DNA TGTGCCAGCAGTTTATTCAAAGCGGGGCCCTACGAGCAGTACTTC. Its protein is CASSLFKAGPYEQYF.